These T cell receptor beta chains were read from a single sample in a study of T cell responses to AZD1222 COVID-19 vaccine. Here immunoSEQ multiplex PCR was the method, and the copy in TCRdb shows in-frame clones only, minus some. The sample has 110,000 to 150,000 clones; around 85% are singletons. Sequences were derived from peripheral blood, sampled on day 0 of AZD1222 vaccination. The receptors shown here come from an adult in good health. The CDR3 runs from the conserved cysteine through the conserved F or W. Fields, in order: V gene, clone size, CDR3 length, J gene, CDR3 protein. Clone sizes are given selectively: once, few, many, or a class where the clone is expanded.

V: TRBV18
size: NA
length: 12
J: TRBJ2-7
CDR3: CASSPAGVEQYF

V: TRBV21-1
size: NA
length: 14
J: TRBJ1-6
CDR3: CASWRTQENSPLHF

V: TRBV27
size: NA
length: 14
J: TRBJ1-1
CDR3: CASSLVTGVEEAFF

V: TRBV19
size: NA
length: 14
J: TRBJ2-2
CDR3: CASSIGSNTGELFF

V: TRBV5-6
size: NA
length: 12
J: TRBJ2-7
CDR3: CASRGGGYEQYF

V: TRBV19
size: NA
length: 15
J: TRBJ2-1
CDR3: CASSERQGRYNEQFF

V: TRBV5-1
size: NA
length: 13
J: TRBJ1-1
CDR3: CASTIWGDTEAFF

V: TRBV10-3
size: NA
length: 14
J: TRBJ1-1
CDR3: CAIRPQGSATEAFF

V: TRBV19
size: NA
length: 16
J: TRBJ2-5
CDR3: CASTSQDRGFQETQYF

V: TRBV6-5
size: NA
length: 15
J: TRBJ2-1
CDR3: CASMAVERSYNEQFF

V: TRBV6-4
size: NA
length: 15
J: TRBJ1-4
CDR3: CASTFQGATNEKLFF

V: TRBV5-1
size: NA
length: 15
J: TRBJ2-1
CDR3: CASSSQAGSYNEQFF

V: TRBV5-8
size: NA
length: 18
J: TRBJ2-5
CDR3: CASSQRTLTSEGGETQYF

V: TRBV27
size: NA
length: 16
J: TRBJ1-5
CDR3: CASSPSTGLSNQPQHF

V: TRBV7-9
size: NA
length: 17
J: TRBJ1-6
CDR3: CASSLGQAPSYNSPLHF

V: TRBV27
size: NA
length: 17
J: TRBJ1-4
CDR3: CASSSIPGQGLNEKLFF

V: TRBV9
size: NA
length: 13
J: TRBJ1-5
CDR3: CASSLRGNQPQHF

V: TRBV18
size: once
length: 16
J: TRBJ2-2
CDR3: CASSLRQGARTGELFF

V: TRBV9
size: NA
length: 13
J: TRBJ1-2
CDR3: CASSVPGVGGYTF

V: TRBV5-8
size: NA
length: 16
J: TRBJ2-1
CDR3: CASSWGTSGRFNEQFF

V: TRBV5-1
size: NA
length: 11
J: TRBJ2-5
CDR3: CASSARTVLYF

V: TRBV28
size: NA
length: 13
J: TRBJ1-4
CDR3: CASSRQVREKLFF

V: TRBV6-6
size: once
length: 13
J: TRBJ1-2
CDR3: CASSFRGGYGYTF

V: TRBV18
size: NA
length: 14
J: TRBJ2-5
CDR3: CASSPPKGARTQYF

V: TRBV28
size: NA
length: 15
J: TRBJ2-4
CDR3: CASSYGGIAKNIQYF

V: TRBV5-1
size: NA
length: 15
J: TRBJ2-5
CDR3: CASSSRLAGQETQYF

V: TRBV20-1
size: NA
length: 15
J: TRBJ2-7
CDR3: CSASYTGKGVYEQYF

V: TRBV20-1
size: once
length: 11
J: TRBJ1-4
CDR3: CSAGTSRKLFF

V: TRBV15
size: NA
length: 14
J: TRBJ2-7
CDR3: CATSTGENRYEQYF

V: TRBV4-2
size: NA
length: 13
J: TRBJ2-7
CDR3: CASSQSDRYEQYF

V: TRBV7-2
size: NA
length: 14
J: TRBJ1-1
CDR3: CASSRFLKNTEAFF